This is a list of T cell receptor beta chains from one sample in a study of T cells of healthy individuals. Using its own MiXCR run on the 5' RACE reads, TCRdb lists one record per CDR3 protein. The sample carries 50,000 to 55,000 distinct CDR3 sequences, roughly 15% recorded once. These receptors were collected from a human donor in good health. CDR3s include the opening cysteine and the closing phenylalanine or tryptophan. Fields, in order: J gene, D gene, clone size, V gene, CDR3 DNA, CDR3 protein. D genes are given only for firm matches. Clone size is given for some rows only: seen once, a few or many times, or a class if the clone is expanded.

J gene: TRBJ2-7; D gene: TRBD1; clone size: .; V gene: TRBV5-5; CDR3 DNA: TGTGCCAGCAGCTGGACCGGGACAGGGTACGAGCAGTACTTC; CDR3 protein: CASSWTGTGYEQYF
J gene: TRBJ2-1; D gene: .; clone size: few; V gene: TRBV6-6; CDR3 DNA: TGTGCCAGCAGTTACTCACGATTCGACTACAATGAGCAGTTCTTC; CDR3 protein: CASSYSRFDYNEQFF
J gene: TRBJ1-2; D gene: .; clone size: many; V gene: TRBV10-3; CDR3 DNA: TGTGCCATCAGTGACAGGGTGGGCACTAACTATGGCTACACCTTC; CDR3 protein: CAISDRVGTNYGYTF
J gene: TRBJ1-5; D gene: .; clone size: few; V gene: TRBV10-3; CDR3 DNA: TGTGCCATCAGCAGGGATTCTGATCAGCCCCAGCATTTT; CDR3 protein: CAISRDSDQPQHF
J gene: TRBJ1-1; D gene: .; clone size: few; V gene: TRBV9; CDR3 DNA: TGTGCCAGCAGCGGACAGCCGAACACTGAAGCTTTCTTT; CDR3 protein: CASSGQPNTEAFF
J gene: TRBJ2-3; D gene: .; clone size: many; V gene: TRBV7-7; CDR3 DNA: TGTGCCAGCAGCTTAGGGCAGCGCACAGATACGCAGTATTTT; CDR3 protein: CASSLGQRTDTQYF
J gene: TRBJ1-2; D gene: .; clone size: few; V gene: TRBV3-1; CDR3 DNA: TGTGCCAGCAGCCTGGGGGCCTATGGCTACACCTTC; CDR3 protein: CASSLGAYGYTF
J gene: TRBJ2-3; D gene: TRBD2; clone size: .; V gene: TRBV6-1; CDR3 DNA: TGTGCCAGCAGTGAACGCCAAGCGGGAGGCTCAGATACGCAGTATTTT; CDR3 protein: CASSERQAGGSDTQYF
J gene: TRBJ1-3; D gene: .; clone size: .; V gene: TRBV7-8; CDR3 DNA: TGTGCCAGCAGCTTCGACAGATCTGGAAACACCATATATTTT; CDR3 protein: CASSFDRSGNTIYF
J gene: TRBJ1-1; D gene: .; clone size: many; V gene: TRBV5-1; CDR3 DNA: TGCGCCAGCAGCTTAGTAGGGACGACTGAAGCTTTCTTT; CDR3 protein: CASSLVGTTEAFF
J gene: TRBJ1-6; D gene: TRBD1; clone size: many; V gene: TRBV6-4; CDR3 DNA: TGTGCCAGCAGTGAAAGTGGAGACAGGGGTCTGCCCCTCCACTTT; CDR3 protein: CASSESGDRGLPLHF